These 6 T cell receptor beta chains originate from one sample sequenced in a study of T cells of healthy individuals. Each CDR3 protein is one row after TCRdb ran MiXCR on the 5' RACE reads. The data hold around 40,000 distinct CDR3 sequences, with about 4.5% observed a single time. The receptors originated from a human donor in good health.

The rearrangement uses TRBV6-1 and TRBJ2-7; weak D call: TRBD1 (5 bases). Trimming cost V 6 bases and J 3 bases, with 15 bases left between them. In germline, CDR1 is MNHNS, CDR2 SASEGT. The CDR3 sequence is 14 residues long. The CDR3 sequence: CASSQGWAGYEQYF. The CDR3 nucleotides read TGTGCCAGCAGCCAGGGTTGGGCTGGCTACGAGCAGTACTTC.

This clonotype has at least ten counts. V and J are TRBV4-1 and TRBJ1-3; D not certain. Germline assignment: CDR1 MGHRA and CDR2 YSYEKL. CDR3 length: 13 amino acids. Deletions cut 2 bases from V and 0 bases from J, with 2 bases between. Here the CDR3 DNA reads TGCGCCAGCAGCCAAAACTCTGGAAACACCATATATTTT. Its translation is CASSQNSGNTIYF.

This clonotype has ten or more counts. CDR3 in DNA: TGTGCCACAATGGGACAGATAAACACTGAAGCTTTCTTT. This sequence encodes CATMGQINTEAFF. This chain uses TRBV24-1 with TRBJ1-1, with TRBD1 matching over 7 bases. J lost 2 bases, V lost 10 bases, and 6 bases had no gene match. Germline CDR1 KGHDR, CDR2 SFDVKD. The CDR3 is made up of 13 amino acids.

This clonotype was seen at least ten times. The J gene is TRBJ1-1, the V gene TRBV20-1, with D unresolved. The germline V gene has CDR1 DFQATT and CDR2 SNEGSKA (reference sequence). V was cut by 5 bases and J by 5 bases, with 9 bases left in between. The CDR3 consists of 11 residues. CDR3 protein: CSAYRGTEAFF. The CDR3 nucleotides are TGCAGTGCTTACCGAGGGACTGAAGCTTTCTTT.

In this sample, this clonotype turned up many times. This chain links TRBV12-5 with TRBJ1-5; tentatively, D is TRBD1 (5 bases). V lost 1 base to trimming and J lost 5 bases, with 6 bases between them. This CDR3 has 13 residues. The germline CDR1 and CDR2 sequences are LGHNT and FRNRAP. CDR3 residues: CASGLGQHQPQHF. In DNA, the CDR3 is TGTGCTAGTGGTTTGGGACAGCATCAGCCCCAGCATTTT.

This clonotype was counted ten times or more. The rearrangement links TRBV7-8 to TRBJ1-3, with D perhaps matching TRBD1 (6 bases). The germline gives CDR1 SGHVS, CDR2 FQNEAQ. The CDR3 totals 16 residues. The ends were cut back, 0 bases at V and 0 bases at J, with 9 bases in the middle. For the CDR3, the DNA is TGTGCCAGCAGCTTAGCACAGGGACTCTCTGGAAACACCATATATTTT. This translates into CASSLAQGLSGNTIYF.